These 20 T cell receptor beta chains came from one sample sequenced in a study of early T cells in non-severe SARS-CoV-2 infection. TCRdb redid the calling of the 5' RACE reads with MiXCR, one entry per CDR3 protein. The repertoire includes approximately 30,000 distinct CDR3 sequences, about 7% of them detected once, and approximately 13% sits in the top ten. The sequencing used whole blood, collected at baseline. These receptors all stem from an adult who was a healthcare worker with PCR-confirmed SARS-CoV-2 infection or an uninfected control (not recorded which).

This clonotype was found a few times. V and J are TRBV11-1 and TRBJ2-7; 7 nucleotides match TRBD2. The length of the CDR3 is 16 residues. V was pared by 4 bases and J by 0 bases, with 9 bases of the junction left unmatched. Germline V lookup: CDR1 SGHAT, CDR2 FQDESV (reference sequence). The CDR3 DNA is TGTGCCAGCAGCTCTGCCCCACGCGGGAGCTCCTACGAGCAGTACTTC. Protein product: CASSSAPRGSSYEQYF.

This clonotype was seen ten or more times. The chain combines TRBV6-5 with TRBJ1-5; D uncertain. The germline CDR1 and CDR2 sequences are MNHEY and SVGAGI. Trimming removed 2 bases at V and 7 bases at J, with 12 bases between. CDR3 length equals 14 residues. Here the CDR3 reads CASSYAQNWQPQHF. The CDR3 DNA reads as TGTGCCAGCAGTTACGCGCAAAACTGGCAGCCCCAGCATTTT.

V and J are TRBV7-2 and TRBJ2-7; TRBD1 might be the D (6 bases). This CDR3 contains 16 residues. The V and J ends lost 1 base and 9 bases respectively, with 22 bases between them. Germline CDR1 reads SGHTA; CDR2 reads FQGNSA. CDR3: CASSLVNRGQTPGQYF. Here the CDR3 DNA reads TGTGCCAGCAGCTTAGTTAACCGAGGACAGACCCCTGGGCAGTACTTC. Together with reference TRBV7-2 and TRBJ2-7, the CDR3 gives the full variable domain: GAGVSQSPSNKVTEKGKDVELRCDPISGHTALYWYRQSLGQGLEFLIYFQGNSAPDKSGLPSDRFSAERTGGSVSTLTIQRTQQEDSAVYLCASSLVNRGQTPGQYFGPGTRLTVT.

In its sample, this clonotype was seen a few times. Here the CDR3 reads CASSPLKAGGPHEQFF. Here the CDR3 DNA reads TGTGCCAGCAGTCCCCTGAAAGCGGGAGGGCCCCATGAGCAGTTCTTC. The J gene is TRBJ2-1, the V gene TRBV27; TRBD2 matches 10 bases. CDR1 is MNHEY, CDR2 SMNVEV, per germline (reference sequence). The J segment lost 8 bases and the V segment lost 5 bases, leaving 12 bases of the junction unmatched. The CDR3 spans 16 residues.

The genes are TRBV7-9 and TRBJ1-1, with 9 bases fitting TRBD1. V lost 6 bases, J lost 6 bases, and 8 bases stayed unmatched. Germline loops: CDR1 SEHNR, CDR2 FQNEAQ (reference sequence). This CDR3 contains 14 residues. CDR3 in amino acids: CASRSQGQGPEAFF. CDR3 in DNA: TGTGCCAGCAGATCCCAGGGACAGGGCCCTGAAGCTTTCTTT.

This clonotype was seen many times. This rearrangement joins TRBV7-2 to TRBJ1-6, with unresolved D. Trimming shortened V by 0 bases and J by 8 bases, and 8 bases separated the two germline ends. The CDR3 contains 14 residues. Germline V gives CDR1 SGHTA, CDR2 FQGNSA. CDR3 sequence (DNA): TGTGCCAGCAGCTTAGCCCCCGACCATTCACCCCTCCACTTT. Amino acid sequence: CASSLAPDHSPLHF.

This clonotype was counted many times. This sequence joins TRBV6-1 and TRBJ2-7; D is uncertain. The germline V gene encodes CDR1 MNHNS and CDR2 SASEGT. The CDR3 sequence is 14 residues long. Trimming pared 2 bases from V and 2 bases from J, leaving 10 bases between. The CDR3 here is CASSESEATYEQYF. The CDR3 DNA sequence: TGTGCCAGCAGTGAATCCGAGGCCACCTACGAGCAGTACTTC.

The V call is TRBV6-5, the J call TRBJ1-1, with unresolved D. From germline, CDR1 is MNHEY and CDR2 SVGAGI. The CDR3 contains 14 residues. Trimming took off 2 bases at V and 0 bases at J, with 7 bases between the two ends. Here the CDR3 reads CASSYDNMNTEAFF. The CDR3 bases are TGTGCCAGCAGTTACGACAACATGAACACTGAAGCTTTCTTT.

V gene TRBV3-1 combines with J gene TRBJ2-2; D is tentatively TRBD1 or TRBD2 (6 bases each). The length of the CDR3 is 16 residues. Germline CDR1 reads LGHDT; CDR2 reads YNNKEL (reference sequence). V shed 2 bases and J shed 0 bases, with 10 bases lying between them. The CDR3 DNA reads as TGTGCCAGCAGCCAACGGGGGCCCACGAACACCGGGGAGCTGTTTTTT. Translating gives CASSQRGPTNTGELFF. The full variable domain, rest sourced from reference TRBV3-1 and TRBJ2-2, is DTAVSQTPKYLVTQMGNDKSIKCEQNLGHDTMYWYKQDSKKFLKIMFSYNNKELIINETVPNRFSPKSPDKAHLNLHINSLELGDSAVYFCASSQRGPTNTGELFFGEGSRLTVL.

This clonotype was picked up a small number of times. The J gene is TRBJ2-1, the V gene TRBV27, with TRBD2 identical over 11 bases. The germline gives CDR1 MNHEY, CDR2 SMNVEV (reference sequence). The CDR3 length is 18 residues. V trimming: 2 bases; J trimming: 2 bases; junction bases outside the gene matches: 8. The CDR3 sequence is CASSLGSGRAYPYNEQFF. The CDR3 nucleotides are TGTGCCAGCAGTTTAGGTAGCGGGAGGGCCTACCCCTACAATGAGCAGTTCTTC.

This clonotype occurred many times. CDR3 nucleotide sequence: TGTGCCAGCAGCTTAGGACTAGCGGGAGGGGAGGATACGCAGTATTTT. Protein sequence: CASSLGLAGGEDTQYF. This chain uses TRBV7-2 with TRBJ2-3, with 14 bases that match TRBD2. J gave up 6 bases and V 1 base, and 3 bases lay outside the gene matches. The CDR3 runs 16 residues. Germline CDR1 reads SGHTA; CDR2 reads FQGNSA.

The chain couples TRBV6-2 or TRBV6-3 to TRBJ1-5, with D perhaps TRBD1 (5 bases). Deletions cut 5 bases from V and 3 bases from J, with 11 bases between. The germline CDR1 and CDR2 sequences are MNHEY and SVGEGT. This CDR3 comprises 14 residues. The DNA for the CDR3 is TGTGCCAGCAGTAAAGGGGAGAACAATCAGCCCCAGCATTTT. It specifies CASSKGENNQPQHF.

This rearrangement joins TRBV4-2 to TRBJ2-1; 11 bases are shared with TRBD2. This CDR3 comprises 15 residues. With 6 bases clipped from V and 5 bases from J, the junction kept 6 bases outside the gene matches. Germline CDR1 reads LGHNA; CDR2 reads YNFKEQ. The CDR3, as DNA: TGTGCCAGCAGTCAGACTAGCGGGAACCACAATGAGCAGTTCTTC. Translated, it gives CASSQTSGNHNEQFF.

This sequence joins TRBV5-4 and TRBJ2-2, with 7 nucleotides matching TRBD1. Germline CDR1 and CDR2: SGHNT and YYREEE (reference sequence). J gave up 2 bases and V 3 bases, and 4 bases lay outside the gene matches. CDR3 size: 15 residues. The CDR3 bases are TGTGCCAGCAGCTCCGGGACAGACAACACCGGGGAGCTGTTTTTT. Its translation is CASSSGTDNTGELFF. Full variable domain (outside the CDR3, taken from reference TRBV5-4 and TRBJ2-2): ETGVTQSPTHLIKTRGQQVTLRCSSQSGHNTVSWYQQALGQGPQFIFQYYREEENGRGNFPPRFSGLQFPNYSSELNVNALELDDSALYLCASSSGTDNTGELFFGEGSRLTVL.

This clonotype has at least ten counts. The V gene is TRBV6-5, the J gene TRBJ1-3; D ambiguous. Germline V gene lookup returns CDR1 MNHEY and CDR2 SVGAGI. The CDR3 has 12 amino acids. V lost 7 bases to trimming and J lost 0 bases, with 4 bases between them. The CDR3 DNA follows: TGTGCCAGCACTAGCTCTGGAAACACCATATATTTT. Its protein is CASTSSGNTIYF.

The sample holds a few counts of this clonotype. The gene calls are TRBV6-4 and TRBJ2-3; D remains unclear. Germline assignment: CDR1 MRHNA and CDR2 SNTAGT. The V gene lost 4 bases and the J gene lost 3 bases, with 5 bases spanning the gap. The CDR3 is made up of 12 amino acids. CDR3 coding DNA: TGTGCCAGCAGTGCCGGTACAGATACGCAGTATTTT. Translation: CASSAGTDTQYF.

The rearrangement joins TRBV27 to TRBJ2-5; either TRBD1 or TRBD2 may supply D (6 bases each). The length of the CDR3 is 16 residues. V shed 8 bases and J shed 4 bases, with 23 bases lying between them. Germline CDR1 is MNHEY and CDR2 is SMNVEV (reference sequence). The CDR3 here is CASSNYGTRGRETQYF. The CDR3 DNA sequence: TGTGCCAGCTCGAATTACGGGACCCGGGGGCGAGAGACCCAGTACTTC.

This clonotype was found a few times. The gene calls are TRBV30 and TRBJ2-6, with D unresolved. The CDR3 length is 19 residues. V lost 5 bases and J 0 bases, leaving 23 bases between the germline ends. The germline gives CDR1 GTSNPN, CDR2 SVGIG (reference sequence). The chain's CDR3 is CAWRPRPGNEVSGANVLTF. DNA for the CDR3: TGTGCCTGGCGACCCCGGCCTGGGAATGAGGTCTCTGGGGCCAACGTCCTGACTTTC.

The chain has TRBV6-6 and TRBJ2-2; no firm D call. Germline CDR1 is MNHNY and CDR2 is SVGAGI (reference sequence). The V gene lost 2 bases and the J gene lost 3 bases, with 13 bases spanning the gap. The CDR3 runs 16 residues. CDR3 sequence: CASSYGRLRDTGELFF. For the CDR3, the DNA is TGTGCCAGCAGTTACGGCCGACTCCGAGACACCGGGGAGCTGTTTTTT.

This clonotype was detected many times. This sequence joins TRBV20-1 and TRBJ1-2; no clear D. Deletions cut 3 bases from V and 7 bases from J, with 6 bases between. CDR1 is DFQATT, CDR2 SNEGSKA, per germline (reference sequence). The CDR3 totals 10 residues. The CDR3, as DNA: TGCAGTGCTAGGAGGAGTGGCTACACCTTC. Translating gives CSARRSGYTF.